A single sample is the source of the 18 T cell receptor beta chains below, sequenced in a study of shared clonotypes between healthy human individuals (dated by TCRdb to between 2020 and 2021). Library construction relied on the immunoSEQ multiplex PCR assay. TCRdb holds this immuneACCESS table with in-frame rearrangements only. Some clones are missing; in checked studies, unresolved V genes explain under half, and the rest has no known cause. The sample table shows about 2 million clones, and 85% to 95% are seen once. The leading ten clones occupy more than 0.1% of the sample. Sequencing used naive CD4+ T cells sorted from blood. The cell subset or site label, read with the paper, signifies: CD45RA+ positively selected. These receptors were obtained from a man between 18 and 35 years old in good health.

As DNA, the CDR3 is TGTGCCAGCAGTGGGACAGGGGGAAACACCATATATTTT. Protein: CASSGTGGNTIYF. The gene calls are TRBV2 and TRBJ1-3; 8 nucleotides line up with TRBD1. The V gene's germline CDR1 is SNHLY and CDR2 FYNNEI. This CDR3 spans 13 amino acids. V lost 4 bases to trimming and J lost 4 bases; unmatched junction nucleotides: 0.

Worth noting for this clone: Other DNA sequences in the sample encode the same CDR3. The chain is built from TRBV10-3 and TRBJ1-6; the D is unclear. CDR3 length equals 15 residues. From germline, CDR1 is ENHRY and CDR2 SYGVKD. The V gene lost 3 bases and the J gene lost 0 bases, with 6 bases spanning the gap. The CDR3 is CAISDRSSYNSPLHF. In DNA, the CDR3 is TGTGCCATCAGTGATAGGAGCTCCTATAATTCACCCCTCCACTTT.

For this clone: At one of its ends the junction is not consistent with the germline gene, which may arise from a read error. Other DNA sequences in this sample translate to the same CDR3. The rearrangement uses TRBV7-7 and TRBJ2-2, with D tentatively TRBD1 (6 bases). Germline-derived CDR1 and CDR2 are SSHAT and FNYEAQ (reference sequence). The CDR3 has 13 amino acids. The CDR3 nucleotides are TGTGCTAGCAGCTTAGCAGGGGCCGGGGAGCTGTTTTTT. This sequence encodes CASSLAGAGELFF.

This clone was seen once. The V and J genes are TRBV15 and TRBJ2-7; maybe TRBD2 (6 bases). The germline CDR1 and CDR2 sequences are LNHNV and YYDKDF (reference sequence). V gave up 0 bases and J gave up 1 base, with 10 bases separating them. This CDR3 has 15 residues. As DNA, the CDR3 is TGTGCCACCAGCAGAGATCGACTAGAATCCTACGAGCAGTACTTC. Amino acid sequence: CATSRDRLESYEQYF.

V usage is TRBV19 and J usage is TRBJ1-2; 11 nucleotides align to TRBD1. With V trimmed by 3 bases and J by 6 bases, 3 bases remained unmatched. CDR3 length: 14 residues. Germline-derived CDR1 and CDR2 are LNHDA and SQIVND (reference sequence). The CDR3 nucleotides are TGTGCCAGTAGTATCCGGACAGGGGGCCATGGCTACACCTTC. Protein product: CASSIRTGGHGYTF.

The DNA of the CDR3 is TGCGCCAGCAGCCAAACCGGGACTAGCTACAATGAGCAGTTCTTC. It encodes CASSQTGTSYNEQFF. The chain carries TRBV4-1 and TRBJ2-1; 8 bases are a match to TRBD2. The CDR3 length is 15 residues. Germline V CDR1 and CDR2: MGHRA, YSYEKL. The V and J ends lost 2 bases and 3 bases, in that order; junction bases with no gene match: 3.

The gene calls are TRBV5-4 and TRBJ2-1, with TRBD2 identical over 11 bases. The germline V gene encodes CDR1 SGHNT and CDR2 YYREEE (reference sequence). V was pared by 4 bases and J by 3 bases, with 6 bases of the junction left unmatched. The CDR3 contains 16 residues. The CDR3 region is CASSHLTSGGYNEQFF. The CDR3 coding sequence is TGTGCCAGCAGCCACCTTACTAGCGGGGGCTACAATGAGCAGTTCTTC.

The chain combines TRBV28 with TRBJ2-5; D is ambiguous. Looked up from germline, CDR1 is MDHEN and CDR2 is SYDVKM. The V and J ends lost 6 bases and 4 bases respectively, with 9 bases between them. CDR3 length: 12 amino acids. The DNA for the CDR3 is TGTGCCAGCAGCACAGTTCCAGAGACCCAGTACTTC. Translation: CASSTVPETQYF.

Note on this clone: An end of the junction does not agree with germline; a read error may underlie this. Other DNA sequences in the same sample also yield this CDR3. This chain links TRBV20-1 with TRBJ2-3, with D perhaps TRBD1 (6 bases). CDR3 size: 11 residues. Germline CDR1 is DFQATT and CDR2 is SNEGSKA (reference sequence). CDR3 nucleotide sequence: TGCAGTGCCAGAGGGGGAGATACGCAGTATTTT. Its translation is CSARGGDTQYF.

V usage is TRBV10-1 and J usage is TRBJ2-2; TRBD1 matches 8 bases. V lost 8 bases, J lost 5 bases, and 4 bases stayed unmatched. Germline CDR1 reads WNHNN; CDR2 reads SYGVQD (reference sequence). The CDR3 loop spans 13 amino acids. CDR3 sequence: CASSTGDTGELFF. For the CDR3, the DNA is TGCGCCAGCTCGACAGGGGATACCGGGGAGCTGTTTTTT.

The chain is built from TRBV7-2 and TRBJ2-1, with 13 positions matching TRBD2. Germline CDR1 is SGHTA and CDR2 is FQGNSA. The CDR3 consists of 17 residues. With V trimmed by 0 bases and J by 4 bases, 3 bases remained unmatched. The CDR3 reads CASSLAGGLAGYNEQFF. CDR3 nucleotide sequence: TGTGCCAGCAGCTTAGCGGGGGGACTAGCGGGATACAATGAGCAGTTCTTC.

This clone was counted once. The chain combines TRBV14 with TRBJ2-7, with 7 positions matching TRBD2. Unmatched junction bases numbered 11, after V lost 1 base and J lost 5 bases. Germline CDR1 and CDR2: SGHDN and FVKESK. The CDR3 has 16 residues. The CDR3 reads CASSQGWLADYHEQYF. CDR3 coding DNA: TGTGCCAGCAGCCAAGGGTGGCTAGCGGATTATCACGAGCAGTACTTC.

V and J are TRBV10-3 and TRBJ2-2, with D possibly matching TRBD2 (6 bases). The CDR3 consists of 17 residues. V gave up 3 bases and J gave up 0 bases, with 14 bases separating them. Germline CDR1 ENHRY, CDR2 SYGVKD. The CDR3 here is CAISDPMGGANTGELFF. In nucleotides, the CDR3 is TGTGCCATCAGTGACCCCATGGGGGGAGCGAACACCGGGGAGCTGTTTTTT.

As to this clone: At one end, the junction sequence differs from germline, possibly due to a read error. The chain combines TRBV29-1 with TRBJ1-2, with a weak D call TRBD1 (6 bases). Germline V gives CDR1 SQVTM, CDR2 ANQGSEA. This CDR3 spans 14 amino acids. The CDR3 DNA sequence: TGCAGCGTGGAAGGGTTTGGGGGCGGGTATGGCTACACCTTC. Amino acid sequence: CSVEGFGGGYGYTF.

Notes on this clone: This sample also contains other DNA sequences that code for the same CDR3. The chain combines TRBV2 with TRBJ2-7, with 11 bases lining up with TRBD1. The CDR3 is made up of 14 amino acids. Trimming cost V 6 bases and J 2 bases; bases outside gene matches: 3. In germline, CDR1 is SNHLY, CDR2 FYNNEI. CDR3 coding DNA: TGTGCCAGCAGCAGGGACAGGGGGACCTACGAGCAGTACTTC. Residues: CASSRDRGTYEQYF.

J is TRBJ2-5 and V is TRBV18; 7 positions match TRBD1. This CDR3 spans 14 amino acids. The junction had 6 bases not matched to a gene; V was cut back by 4 bases and J by 4 bases. The germline V gene encodes CDR1 KGHSH and CDR2 LQKENI. CDR3 amino acids: CASSRGTVGETQYF. CDR3 coding DNA: TGTGCCAGCTCACGAGGGACAGTAGGAGAGACCCAGTACTTC.

V is TRBV28 and J is TRBJ1-2; D perhaps matches TRBD1 (5 bases). Germline CDR1 reads MDHEN; CDR2 reads SYDVKM. Trimming took off 4 bases at V and 8 bases at J, with 8 bases between the two ends. This CDR3 has 11 residues. CDR3 sequence (DNA): TGTGCCAGCAGTTCAGGGAGGGGCTACACCTTC. Translated, it gives CASSSGRGYTF.

A word on this clone: This sample also contains other DNA sequences that code for the same CDR3. V usage is TRBV7-9 and J usage is TRBJ1-1, with D hard to call. Germline values: CDR1 SEHNR, CDR2 FQNEAQ (reference sequence). The CDR3 spans 14 residues. With 1 base removed from V and 0 bases from J, the gap between germline ends came to 6 bases. DNA for the CDR3: TGTGCCAGCAGCTTAGGAGTGATGAACACTGAAGCTTTCTTT. This sequence encodes CASSLGVMNTEAFF.